The clone carrying this TCR beta chain was counted a few times. The antigen is unknown. Sequenced with the Oncomine TCR Beta short-read assay was DNA taken from cultured CD4+ T cells. From the PCR reads, TCRdb called clonotypes with MiXCR, one entry per CDR3 protein. Of just under 20,000 distinct CDR3 sequences detected, 40% appear once; the ten largest clones hold 7% to 9.5%. This CDR3 is built from 16 residues. V was pared by 5 bases and J by 2 bases, with 9 bases of the junction left unmatched. CDR1 is MNHNS, CDR2 SASEGT, per germline. The data originate from a study of vaccination and CD4 T cells after COVID-19. Study summary: SARS-CoV-2 positivity in convalescent patients was established by nasal swab PCR; several had mild and one severe disease. Control cultures received a CEFX pool, an HIV-1 Nef pool, or no peptide. General observations from the study: Median SARS-CoV-2-reactive clonotype numbers went from 21 to 38; this increase was not significant. No early post-infection timepoints were studied, and convalescent patients studied were relatively few.

As for treatment: roughly ten-day PBMC culture with coronavirus spike peptide pools or control peptides (ViraFEST assay). This TCR derives from a human donor who had recovered from COVID-19. The chain couples TRBV6-1 to TRBJ2-7, with 10 bases aligning to TRBD2. The sequences come from CD4+ T cells from blood, cultured in vitro, collected after SARS-CoV-2 vaccination. The CDR3 loop reads CASSSPLAGVPYEQYF. CDR3 nucleotide sequence: TGTGCCAGCAGTAGCCCTCTAGCGGGAGTTCCCTACGAGCAGTACTTC.